The T cell receptor beta chain under discussion was sequenced for a study of immune evolution from preneoplasia to lung adenocarcinoma. Points from the study as a whole: Normal lung had highest clonality; later lesions appeared denser, more diverse. Top clone frequencies peaked in normal lung, apparently declining through invasive adenocarcinoma.

To note about this clone: Antigen unknown.

The V and J ends lost 5 bases and 6 bases respectively, with 11 bases between them. CDR3 length: 13 residues. CDR1 and CDR2 (germline): SGHNT, YENEEA. Sequenced by immunoSEQ multiplex PCR; TCRdb stores in-frame clones only, minus some. The data hold roughly 1,500 clones, with roughly 84% observed a single time. The chain recombines TRBV11-3 with TRBJ2-1; D might be TRBD1 or TRBD2, each matching 5 bases. The sequence was collected from a person aged 65-85 years with lung adenocarcinoma. Sequenced sample: FFPE atypical adenomatous hyperplasia tissue from the lung. Subset defined: atypical adenomatous hyperplasia (AAH), lung preneoplasia. CDR3 in DNA: TGTGCCAGCAGCACCCCGGGGCCCAATGAGCAGTTCTTC. It codes for CASSTPGPNEQFF.